The next 21 T cell receptor beta chains were all read from a single sample in a study of PD-L1 blockade in urothelial cancer (TCRdb year 2017). The library was prepared using the immunoSEQ multiplex PCR assay. TCRdb limited this immuneACCESS table to in-frame rearrangements with V and J called. A share of clones is missing; checked studies link under half to unresolved V genes, and the rest is unexplained. The sample table shows roughly 84,000 clones, and 82% are seen once. In total, the top ten clones hold over 7.5% of the sample. The sequenced sample was PBMCs, obtained around atezolizumab (anti-PD-L1) treatment. The receptors originated from a man between 65 and 85 years old with urothelial cancer.

This clone was counted a single time. This chain joins TRBV5-1 and TRBJ2-7; 10 bases line up with TRBD1. The length of the CDR3 is 15 residues. V was pared by 5 bases and J by 6 bases, with 11 bases of the junction left unmatched. CDR1 is SGHRS and CDR2 is YFSETQ in the germline V gene. In DNA, the CDR3 is TGCGCCAGCAGTCTCGGAGGGGACAGGGGTACCGAGCAGTACTTC. It encodes CASSLGGDRGTEQYF.

The chain is built from TRBV5-4 and TRBJ2-7, with TRBD2 as a possible D gene (5 bases). This CDR3 comprises 15 residues. The germline CDR1 and CDR2 sequences are SGHNT and YYREEE (reference sequence). The germline V and J ends were trimmed by 0 bases and 0 bases, with 10 bases remaining between them. CDR3 DNA: TGTGCCAGCAGCTTGGGGGGAGCCTCCTCCTACGAGCAGTACTTC. As protein: CASSLGGASSYEQYF.

V gene TRBV4-1 combines with J gene TRBJ2-6; D not certain. CDR3 length: 15 amino acids. V was pared by 2 bases and J by 0 bases, with 5 bases between. The germline V gene has CDR1 MGHRA and CDR2 YSYEKL. In nucleotides, the CDR3 is TGCGCCAGCAGCCAAACAGTCTCTGGGGCCAACGTCCTGACTTTC. This encodes CASSQTVSGANVLTF.

In the case of this clone: In the same sample, other DNA sequences code for this CDR3. The J gene is TRBJ2-1, the V gene TRBV19; 11 bases match TRBD2. The germline gives CDR1 LNHDA, CDR2 SQIVND (reference sequence). After removal of 5 bases from V and 6 bases from J, the junction contained 3 bases not matched to a gene. The CDR3 extends over 14 amino acids. The CDR3 DNA sequence: TGTGCCAGTAGTTACCTAGCGGGGGGCAATGAGCAGTTCTTC. Protein sequence: CASSYLAGGNEQFF.

This clone was observed a handful of times. The gene calls are TRBV2 and TRBJ1-2; D is undetermined. Germline V gives CDR1 SNHLY, CDR2 FYNNEI. CDR3 length: 13 residues. With 2 bases removed from V and 4 bases from J, the gap between germline ends came to 8 bases. DNA for the CDR3: TGTGCCAGCAGTGAACGAGGATTCTATGGCTACACCTTC. Its protein product is CASSERGFYGYTF.

The rearrangement joins TRBV9 to TRBJ2-3; TRBD2 aligns across 7 bases. The germline gives CDR1 SGDLS, CDR2 YYNGEE. V shed 0 bases, J shed 0 bases, and the junction held 10 bases outside the gene matches. The CDR3 consists of 18 residues. CDR3 nucleotide sequence: TGTGCCAGCAGCGTAGGCGCGGGTAGCGGGCCTAGCACAGATACGCAGTATTTT. This encodes CASSVGAGSGPSTDTQYF.

This clone was detected once. The chain couples TRBV9 to TRBJ1-1; TRBD1 aligns across 9 bases. Germline V gene data show CDR1 as SGDLS and CDR2 as YYNGEE. The CDR3 has 16 amino acids. V gave up 0 bases and J gave up 0 bases; unmatched junction bases: 3. In nucleotides, the CDR3 is TGTGCCAGCAGCGTAGATGGGACAGGGATGAACACTGAAGCTTTCTTT. Protein: CASSVDGTGMNTEAFF.

The V and J genes are TRBV2 and TRBJ2-7; 13 nucleotides align to TRBD2. J was trimmed by 9 bases and V by 6 bases; bases with no gene match: 26. Looked up from germline, CDR1 is SNHLY and CDR2 is FYNNEI. The CDR3 is made up of 20 amino acids. The CDR3 DNA sequence: TGTGCCAGCAGCGGCCCGACGGGCGACCTAACTAGCGGGAGGGCCAGGGGGCAGTACTTC. The encoded protein is CASSGPTGDLTSGRARGQYF.

The V and J genes are TRBV19 and TRBJ1-3; D call uncertain. Germline assignment: CDR1 LNHDA and CDR2 SQIVND (reference sequence). V was trimmed by 1 base and J by 0 bases, leaving 7 bases between them. CDR3 size: 15 residues. The CDR3 reads CASSIGESSGNTIYF. For the CDR3, the DNA is TGTGCCAGTAGTATAGGAGAGAGCTCTGGAAACACCATATATTTT. The whole variable domain, filled in from reference TRBV19 and TRBJ1-3, reads DGGITQSPKYLFRKEGQNVTLSCEQNLNHDAMYWYRQDPGQGLRLIYYSQIVNDFQKGDIAEGYSVSREKKESFPLTVTSAQKNPTAFYLCASSIGESSGNTIYFGEGSWLTVV.

This clone was observed a handful of times. The chain has TRBV27 and TRBJ2-5; possibly TRBD2 for D (5 bases). The germline V and J ends were trimmed by 0 bases and 3 bases, with 8 bases remaining between them. The CDR3 contains 14 residues. The germline gives CDR1 MNHEY, CDR2 SMNVEV (reference sequence). The CDR3 region is CASSLSWGEETQYF. The DNA of the CDR3 is TGTGCCAGCAGTTTATCGTGGGGAGAAGAGACCCAGTACTTC.

The genes are TRBV5-6 and TRBJ2-5; 9 bases map to TRBD1. CDR1 and CDR2 (germline): SGHDT, YYEEEE. Trimming at V came to 4 bases and at J to 5 bases, leaving 6 bases not matched to a gene. CDR3 length equals 14 residues. CDR3 amino acids: CASSLTGGEETQYF. CDR3 bases: TGTGCCAGCAGCCTTACAGGGGGCGAGGAGACCCAGTACTTC.

The gene calls are TRBV19 and TRBJ2-3, with 12 bases fitting TRBD2. CDR3 size: 16 residues. In germline, CDR1 is LNHDA, CDR2 SQIVND (reference sequence). J lost 3 bases, V lost 4 bases, and 5 bases had no gene match. CDR3 nucleotides: TGTGCCAGTAGTAGAGGGGGACTAGCGGGTACAGATACGCAGTATTTT. As protein: CASSRGGLAGTDTQYF. The whole variable domain, remainder taken from reference TRBV19 and TRBJ2-3, is DGGITQSPKYLFRKEGQNVTLSCEQNLNHDAMYWYRQDPGQGLRLIYYSQIVNDFQKGDIAEGYSVSREKKESFPLTVTSAQKNPTAFYLCASSRGGLAGTDTQYFGPGTRLTVL.

The CDR3 protein is CASSPSLTGVLYNEQFF. CDR3 bases: TGTGCCAGCTCACCATCCCTCACGGGAGTTTTATACAATGAGCAGTTCTTC. The chain joins TRBV18 to TRBJ2-1; TRBD2 might be the D (6 bases). Trimming cost V 2 bases and J 4 bases, with 18 bases left between them. Germline values: CDR1 KGHSH, CDR2 LQKENI. This CDR3 is built from 17 residues.

This chain joins TRBV7-9 and TRBJ2-7; 13 bases agree with TRBD2. V trimming: 9 bases; J trimming: 4 bases; junction bases outside the gene matches: 9. The CDR3 runs 15 residues. The germline V gene encodes CDR1 SEHNR and CDR2 FQNEAQ (reference sequence). CDR3 region: CASKPGTSGKYEQYF. In nucleotides, the CDR3 is TGTGCCAGTAAACCCGGGACTAGCGGGAAGTACGAGCAGTACTTC.

This sequence joins TRBV5-1 and TRBJ1-2, with D tentatively TRBD1 (5 bases). Looked up from germline, CDR1 is SGHRS and CDR2 is YFSETQ. CDR3 size: 14 residues. The V end was cut by 4 bases, the J end by 6 bases, with 16 bases between. The CDR3 reads CASSPGGAGNGYTF. Written as DNA, the CDR3 is TGCGCCAGCAGCCCCGGGGGAGCAGGGAATGGCTACACCTTC.

This rearrangement joins TRBV11-2 to TRBJ2-5; the match to TRBD1 covers 8 bases. CDR3 length: 17 residues. V trimming: 0 bases; J trimming: 3 bases; junction bases outside the gene matches: 9. Germline V gene lookup returns CDR1 SGHAT and CDR2 FQNNGV. The CDR3 loop reads CASSLDGTGGAKETQYF. The CDR3 coding sequence is TGTGCCAGCAGCTTAGACGGGACAGGTGGGGCCAAAGAGACCCAGTACTTC.

CDR3: CASSLGQENTEAFF. The CDR3 bases are TGTGCCAGCTCACTGGGACAGGAGAACACTGAAGCTTTCTTT. This chain links TRBV18 with TRBJ1-1; 8 nucleotides agree with TRBD1. V lost 4 bases, J lost 1 base, and 2 bases stayed unmatched. Germline-derived CDR1 and CDR2 are KGHSH and LQKENI. CDR3 size: 14 residues.

V usage is TRBV7-8 and J usage is TRBJ2-1; 10 positions agree with TRBD2. Losses at the gene ends were 1 base for V and 9 bases for J; bases not matched to a gene: 6. The CDR3 has 15 residues. Germline CDR1 and CDR2: SGHVS and FQNEAQ. CDR3 sequence reads: CASSLGASGGIEQFF. In DNA form, the CDR3 reads TGTGCCAGCAGCTTAGGGGCTAGCGGGGGTATTGAGCAGTTCTTC.

CDR3 bases: TGTGCCAGTAGTATTCGGACAGGGTCGGCCGAGCAGTACTTC. Its translation is CASSIRTGSAEQYF. The gene calls are TRBV19 and TRBJ2-7, with 8 bases that match TRBD1. The CDR3 consists of 14 residues. Losses at the gene ends were 3 bases for V and 6 bases for J; bases not matched to a gene: 7. Per germline, CDR1 LNHDA and CDR2 SQIVND (reference sequence).

V gene TRBV19 combines with J gene TRBJ2-7; 10 bases align to TRBD2. The germline CDR1 and CDR2 sequences are LNHDA and SQIVND (reference sequence). The CDR3 extends over 13 amino acids. Germline trimming cut 6 bases from V and 5 bases from J; bases unmatched to any gene: 4. The CDR3 here is CASRTSGIDEQYF. In nucleotides, the CDR3 is TGTGCCAGTAGAACTAGCGGGATTGACGAGCAGTACTTC.

J is TRBJ2-1 and V is TRBV5-4; 8 bases map to TRBD2. This CDR3 has 14 amino acids. Germline CDR1 is SGHNT and CDR2 is YYREEE (reference sequence). J lost 6 bases, V lost 0 bases, and 2 bases had no gene match. Here the CDR3 DNA reads TGTGCCAGCAGCTTGGGGGGACTAGGCAATGAGCAGTTCTTC. It encodes CASSLGGLGNEQFF.